The next 3 T cell receptor beta chains were all read from a single sample in a study of cytomegalovirus exposure and HLA in healthy donors. Assay: immunoSEQ multiplex PCR; the TCRdb copy retains only in-frame clones and omits some. Among some 170,000 clones, around nine tenths were seen once, and the ten largest hold roughly 6.6%. Sample: PBMCs. These receptors were obtained from a man aged 25-40 years in good health and CMV-seropositive.

This clone came up once. This sequence joins TRBV5-1 and TRBJ2-3; 7 bases agree with TRBD2. V was pared by 0 bases and J by 3 bases, with 7 bases of the junction left unmatched. The germline CDR1 and CDR2 sequences are SGHRS and YFSETQ. The CDR3 contains 16 residues. The chain's CDR3 is CASSLEGREWTDTQYF. The CDR3 coding sequence is TGCGCCAGCAGCTTGGAGGGGCGGGAGTGGACAGATACGCAGTATTTT.

The chain uses TRBV11-2 and TRBJ1-5; 11 bases map to TRBD1. The germline CDR1 and CDR2 sequences are SGHAT and FQNNGV. The CDR3 totals 15 residues. J lost 4 bases, V lost 5 bases, and 4 bases had no gene match. DNA for the CDR3: TGTGCCAGCAGCCGGGACAGGGGGGGGAATCAGCCCCAGCATTTT. This encodes CASSRDRGGNQPQHF.

This clone showed up just once. The rearrangement joins TRBV4-1 to TRBJ2-7; D unresolved. V dropped 0 bases and J dropped 0 bases, with 12 bases sitting between them. The germline V gene has CDR1 MGHRA and CDR2 YSYEKL. The CDR3 extends over 16 amino acids. In DNA form, the CDR3 reads TGCGCCAGCAGCCAAGAAAGCCGCACCAGCTCCTACGAGCAGTACTTC. Amino acids: CASSQESRTSSYEQYF.